One and the same sample provided the 14 T cell receptor beta chains below, sequenced in a study of shared clonotypes between healthy human individuals. Here immunoSEQ multiplex PCR was the method, and the copy in TCRdb shows in-frame clones only, minus some. The table has some 600,000 clones, 96% seen once; the top ten hold approximately 0.1%. CD8 cells classed as naive were CD45RO-negative and positively selected for CCR7, excluding terminally differentiated effector memory CD45RA+ cells. The specimen sequenced was naive CD8+ T cells sorted from blood. The receptors here all came from a woman in her twenties or thirties in good health.

This sequence joins TRBV2 and TRBJ2-5; D gene unclear. This CDR3 is built from 13 residues. Germline V gene lookup returns CDR1 SNHLY and CDR2 FYNNEI. V was shortened by 4 bases and J by 5 bases, with 11 bases between the two germline ends. The CDR3 nucleotides are TGTGCCAGCAGTGGGACGGCTAGTGAGACCCAGTACTTC. It yields the protein CASSGTASETQYF.

The rearrangement links TRBV5-4 to TRBJ1-2, with D unclear. CDR1 and CDR2 (germline): SGHNT, YYREEE (reference sequence). The CDR3 is made up of 13 amino acids. Trimming stripped 3 bases from V and 5 bases from J, with 11 bases between. This chain's CDR3 is CASSYRTAYGYTF. The CDR3 DNA is TGTGCCAGCAGCTACCGGACCGCGTATGGCTACACCTTC. Combining the CDR3 with reference TRBV5-4 and TRBJ1-2 gives the whole variable domain ETGVTQSPTHLIKTRGQQVTLRCSSQSGHNTVSWYQQALGQGPQFIFQYYREEENGRGNFPPRFSGLQFPNYSSELNVNALELDDSALYLCASSYRTAYGYTFGSGTRLTVV.

With respect to this clone: Other DNA sequences within the sample encode an identical CDR3. V usage is TRBV10-1 and J usage is TRBJ2-7; D uncertain. V was pared by 3 bases and J by 1 base, with 10 bases between. The CDR3 covers 14 residues. Germline V gene lookup returns CDR1 WNHNN and CDR2 SYGVQD (reference sequence). The DNA of the CDR3 is TGCGCCAGCAGTGAAAGCGTCAGTTCCTACGAGCAGTACTTC. Translation: CASSESVSSYEQYF.

The chain couples TRBV28 to TRBJ2-7; 7 nucleotides align to TRBD2. Germline loops: CDR1 MDHEN, CDR2 SYDVKM. The V and J ends lost 4 bases and 3 bases, in that order; junction bases with no gene match: 3. The length of the CDR3 is 13 residues. CDR3 DNA sequence: TGTGCCAGCAGTTCTTGGGACTACTACGAGCAGTACTTC. Translation gives CASSSWDYYEQYF.

The CDR3 nucleotides are TGTGCCACCAGCGAGACGGGTTGGTCGATGAGGACCGGGGAGCTGTTTTTT. The encoded protein is CATSETGWSMRTGELFF. The chain links TRBV15 to TRBJ2-2; unclear D gene. Deletions cut 5 bases from V and 5 bases from J, with 21 bases between. Germline lookup yields CDR1 LNHNV and CDR2 YYDKDF (reference sequence). This CDR3 has 17 residues.

The rearrangement joins TRBV19 to TRBJ2-1; 9 nucleotides match TRBD1. Germline V gene sequence: CDR1 LNHDA, CDR2 SQIVND (reference sequence). Trimming took 6 bases from V and 5 from J; bases not matched to a gene: 5. This CDR3 spans 14 amino acids. CDR3 sequence (DNA): TGTGCCAGTAGACAGGGGGCGATGGACAATGAGCAGTTCTTC. This sequence encodes CASRQGAMDNEQFF.

The chain links TRBV28 to TRBJ1-1; 7 positions match TRBD1. The CDR3 runs 15 residues. Germline V gene data show CDR1 as MDHEN and CDR2 as SYDVKM. J gave up 4 bases and V 6 bases, and 11 bases lay outside the gene matches. The CDR3: CASSSPPTGITEAFF. For the CDR3, the DNA is TGTGCCAGCAGCTCCCCGCCGACAGGGATCACTGAAGCTTTCTTT.

The chain employs TRBV7-9 and TRBJ1-2; 7 positions agree with TRBD1. Trimming removed 5 bases from V and 6 bases from J; junction bases left unmatched: 12. The CDR3 is 15 residues long. From germline, CDR1 is SEHNR and CDR2 FQNEAQ (reference sequence). CDR3 bases: TGTGCCAGCAGCCAGGGGGTCCCCGCGTTGAATGGCTACACCTTC. Amino acids: CASSQGVPALNGYTF.

The chain has TRBV5-4 and TRBJ1-3; the match to TRBD1 covers 11 bases. Germline V CDR1 and CDR2: SGHNT, YYREEE (reference sequence). Trimming removed 7 bases from V and 2 bases from J; junction bases left unmatched: 14. The CDR3 has 18 residues. CDR3 sequence (DNA): TGTGCCAGCTCCCCCGGGACAGGGGGAGCCTATACTGGAAACACCATATATTTT. Amino acids: CASSPGTGGAYTGNTIYF.

The V and J genes are TRBV19 and TRBJ1-5, with 9 bases that match TRBD1. Germline V lookup: CDR1 LNHDA, CDR2 SQIVND (reference sequence). Trimming cost V 5 bases and J 1 base; bases outside gene matches: 9. CDR3 size: 17 residues. CDR3 in DNA: TGTGCCAGTAGTTACGGCCCGGGACAGGGAAGCAATCAGCCCCAGCATTTT. Amino acid sequence: CASSYGPGQGSNQPQHF.

As to this clone: Different DNA sequences within this sample yield the same CDR3. V usage is TRBV9 and J usage is TRBJ2-7; D possibly corresponds to TRBD2 (6 bases). The germline CDR1 and CDR2 sequences are SGDLS and YYNGEE. Between the trimmed V and J ends, which lost 0 bases and 2 bases, there was a span of 12 bases. The CDR3 is 15 amino acids. CDR3 sequence (DNA): TGTGCCAGCAGCGTAGGTAGCGGAGGCCCCTACGAGCAGTACTTC. Protein product: CASSVGSGGPYEQYF.

CDR3 nucleotides: TGTGCCTGGAGTGTTTGGGGACCCCAGGGCTACACCTTC. It codes for CAWSVWGPQGYTF. The chain links TRBV30 to TRBJ1-2, with D maybe TRBD1 (5 bases). The CDR3 loop spans 13 amino acids. Trimming removed 0 bases at V and 8 bases at J, with 13 bases between. Germline CDR1 and CDR2: GTSNPN and SVGIG (reference sequence).

V and J are TRBV19 and TRBJ1-2; TRBD1 might be the D (5 bases). With 5 bases removed from V and 4 bases from J, the gap between germline ends came to 11 bases. The CDR3 covers 13 residues. Germline loops: CDR1 LNHDA, CDR2 SQIVND (reference sequence). The CDR3 DNA reads TGTGCCAGTAGTCCAAAGGGGTTCTATGGCTACACCTTC. Residues: CASSPKGFYGYTF.

The chain combines TRBV29-1 with TRBJ2-5, with D possibly TRBD1 on 5 matching bases. The J call may not be correct, given that the DNA end is closer to TRBJ2-7. The CDR3 length is 14 residues. Germline lookup yields CDR1 SQVTM and CDR2 ANQGSEA. The CDR3 protein is CSVAGQGQSYEQYF. As DNA, the CDR3 is TGCAGCGTTGCCGGCCAGGGTCAGTCCTACGAGCAGTACTTC.